Many counts were recorded for the clone carrying this TCR beta chain. Its antigen is unknown. The source of the sample is a study of T cells in Graves' hyperthyroidism and ophthalmopathy. Study-level findings and limits: Ophthalmopathy was predicted by the model a median of roughly 6.6 months ahead of onset.

The CDR3 runs 11 residues. The V gene lost 4 bases and the J gene lost 8 bases, with 8 bases spanning the gap. Germline V gives CDR1 LGHDT, CDR2 YNNKEL (reference sequence). Patients were excluded for uncontrolled infection, other autoimmune disease, pregnancy or lactation. TCR beta CDR3 regions were amplified from RNA. The HTBI set primed first-round TCR CDR3 RT-PCR. TCRdb processed the multiplex PCR reads anew with MiXCR; each CDR3 protein has one entry. The data contain about 98,000 distinct CDR3 sequences, 35% to 45% of them seen just once; the ten biggest clones take up roughly 10%. The source material was peripheral blood or thyroid tissue (not recorded which). The chain links TRBV3-1 to TRBJ1-1, with D hard to call. The clonotype comes from a woman in her 30s with Graves' hyperthyroidism. The DNA for the CDR3 is TGTGCCAGCAGCCGCACGGGGGAAGCTTTCTTT. Protein: CASSRTGEAFF. The full variable domain, completed using reference TRBV3-1 and TRBJ1-1, is DTAVSQTPKYLVTQMGNDKSIKCEQNLGHDTMYWYKQDSKKFLKIMFSYNNKELIINETVPNRFSPKSPDKAHLNLHINSLELGDSAVYFCASSRTGEAFFGQGTRLTVV.